The sequence of this TCR beta chain was determined in a study of blood T cells in healthy people across ages. Germline V gene sequence: CDR1 KGHDR, CDR2 SFDVKD. The CDR3 runs to 15 residues. Trimming cost V 4 bases and J 6 bases; bases outside gene matches: 5. The table lists this clonotype with many counts. PCR was performed a second time for roughly 7 to 11 cycles using a sample-barcoded 5' primer and a J-beta primer mix. TCRdb itself ran the 5' RACE reads through MiXCR, one entry per CDR3 protein. The table lists hundreds of thousands of distinct CDR3 sequences, under 30% of them singletons. V gene TRBV24-1 combines with J gene TRBJ2-4; TRBD1 agrees at 10 bases. Sequenced input: blood. This TCR derives from a woman at least 80 years old in good health. The CDR3 reads CATSDRGQGGNIQYF. CDR3 in DNA: TGTGCCACCAGTGACAGAGGACAGGGGGGAAACATTCAGTACTTC.